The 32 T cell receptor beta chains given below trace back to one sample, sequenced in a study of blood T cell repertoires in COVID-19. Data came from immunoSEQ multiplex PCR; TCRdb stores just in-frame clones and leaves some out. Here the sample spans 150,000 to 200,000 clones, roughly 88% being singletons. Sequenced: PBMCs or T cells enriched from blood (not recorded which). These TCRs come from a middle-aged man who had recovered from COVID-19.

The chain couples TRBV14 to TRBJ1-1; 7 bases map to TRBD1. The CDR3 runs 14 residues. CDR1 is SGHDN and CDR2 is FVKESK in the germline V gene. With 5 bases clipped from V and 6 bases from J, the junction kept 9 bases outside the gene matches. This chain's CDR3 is CASSSRQGRSEAFF. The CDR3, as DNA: TGTGCCAGCAGCTCCCGACAGGGTAGGTCTGAAGCTTTCTTT.

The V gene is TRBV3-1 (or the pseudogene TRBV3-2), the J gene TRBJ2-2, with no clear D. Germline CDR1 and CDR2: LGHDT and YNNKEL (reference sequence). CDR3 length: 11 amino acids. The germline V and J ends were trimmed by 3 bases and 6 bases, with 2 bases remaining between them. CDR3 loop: CASSHAGELFF. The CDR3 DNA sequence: TGTGCCAGCAGCCACGCCGGGGAGCTGTTTTTT.

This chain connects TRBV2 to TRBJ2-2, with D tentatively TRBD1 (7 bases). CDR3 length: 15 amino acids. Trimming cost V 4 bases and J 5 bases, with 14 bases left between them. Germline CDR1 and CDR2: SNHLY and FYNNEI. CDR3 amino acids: CASSVEGAGTGELFF. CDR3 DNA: TGTGCCAGCAGTGTGGAGGGGGCGGGAACCGGGGAGCTGTTTTTT.

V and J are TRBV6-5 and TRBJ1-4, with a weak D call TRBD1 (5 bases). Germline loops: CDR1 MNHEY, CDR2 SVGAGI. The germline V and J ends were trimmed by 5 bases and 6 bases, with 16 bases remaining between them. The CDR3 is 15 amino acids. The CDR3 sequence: CASSPSARVDEKLFF. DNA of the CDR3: TGTGCCAGCAGTCCCTCGGCCAGGGTCGATGAAAAACTGTTTTTT.

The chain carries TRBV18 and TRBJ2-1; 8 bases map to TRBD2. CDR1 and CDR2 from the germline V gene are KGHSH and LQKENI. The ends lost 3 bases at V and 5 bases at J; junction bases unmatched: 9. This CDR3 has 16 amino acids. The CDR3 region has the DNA TGTGCCAGCTCACCCCTCTCCGGGGGGGCGAACAATGAGCAGTTCTTC. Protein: CASSPLSGGANNEQFF.

CDR3 nucleotide sequence: TGCGCCAGCAGTGCTTCGCCGGGGGGGCTTGCAGATACGCAGTATTTT. Translating gives CASSASPGGLADTQYF. The J gene is TRBJ2-3, the V gene TRBV10-1, with 8 positions matching TRBD2. Trimming at V came to 4 bases and at J to 4 bases, leaving 10 bases not matched to a gene. CDR1 is WNHNN, CDR2 SYGVQD, per germline (reference sequence). The CDR3 length is 16 residues.

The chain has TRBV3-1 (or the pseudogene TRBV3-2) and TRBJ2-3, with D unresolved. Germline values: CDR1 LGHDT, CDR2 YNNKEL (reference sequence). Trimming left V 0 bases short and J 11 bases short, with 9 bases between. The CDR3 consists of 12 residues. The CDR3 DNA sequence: TGTGCCAGCAGCCAAGAATCCATGAGGCAGTATTTT. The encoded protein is CASSQESMRQYF.

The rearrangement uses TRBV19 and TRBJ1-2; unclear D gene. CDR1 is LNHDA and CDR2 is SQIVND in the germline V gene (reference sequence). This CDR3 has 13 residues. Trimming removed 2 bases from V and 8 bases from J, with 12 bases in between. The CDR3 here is CASSISSRRGYTF. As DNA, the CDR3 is TGTGCCAGTAGTATATCCTCCCGGAGGGGCTACACCTTC.

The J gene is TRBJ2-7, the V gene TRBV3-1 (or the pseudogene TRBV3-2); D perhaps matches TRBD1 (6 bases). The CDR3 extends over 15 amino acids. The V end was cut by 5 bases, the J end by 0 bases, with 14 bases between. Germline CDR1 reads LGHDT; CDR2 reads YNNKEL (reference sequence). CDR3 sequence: CASSGDRSSSYEQYF. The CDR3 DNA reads TGTGCCAGCAGCGGAGACAGGTCGAGCTCCTACGAGCAGTACTTC.

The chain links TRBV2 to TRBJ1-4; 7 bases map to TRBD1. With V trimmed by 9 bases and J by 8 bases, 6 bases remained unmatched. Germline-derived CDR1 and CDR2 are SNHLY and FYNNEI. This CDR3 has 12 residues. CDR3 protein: CASHRGGEKLFF. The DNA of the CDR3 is TGTGCCAGTCACAGGGGTGGAGAAAAACTGTTTTTT.

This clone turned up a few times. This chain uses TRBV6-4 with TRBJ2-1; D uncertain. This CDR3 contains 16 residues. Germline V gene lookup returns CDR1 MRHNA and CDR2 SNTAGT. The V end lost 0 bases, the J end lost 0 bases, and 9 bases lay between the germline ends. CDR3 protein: CASSDSPVSSYNEQFF. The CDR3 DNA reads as TGTGCCAGCAGTGACTCGCCGGTGAGCTCCTACAATGAGCAGTTCTTC.

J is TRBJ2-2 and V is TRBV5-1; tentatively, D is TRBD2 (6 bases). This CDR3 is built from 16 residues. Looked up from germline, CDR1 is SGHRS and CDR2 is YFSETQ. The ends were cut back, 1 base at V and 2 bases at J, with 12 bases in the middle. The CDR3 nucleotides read TGCGCCAGCAGCTTGTCCGTTAGCGGAAACACCGGGGAGCTGTTTTTT. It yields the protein CASSLSVSGNTGELFF.

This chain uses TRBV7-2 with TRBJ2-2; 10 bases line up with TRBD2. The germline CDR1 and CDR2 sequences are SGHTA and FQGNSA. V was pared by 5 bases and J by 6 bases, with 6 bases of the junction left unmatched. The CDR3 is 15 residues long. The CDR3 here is CASSQSSGGAGELFF. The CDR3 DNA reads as TGTGCCAGCAGCCAATCTAGCGGGGGTGCCGGGGAGCTGTTTTTT.

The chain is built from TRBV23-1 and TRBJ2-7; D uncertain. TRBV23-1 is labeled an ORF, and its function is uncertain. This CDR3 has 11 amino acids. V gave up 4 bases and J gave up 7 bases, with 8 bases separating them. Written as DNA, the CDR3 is TGCGCCAGCAGTCCAGGTCGGGAGCAGTACTTC. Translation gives CASSPGREQYF.

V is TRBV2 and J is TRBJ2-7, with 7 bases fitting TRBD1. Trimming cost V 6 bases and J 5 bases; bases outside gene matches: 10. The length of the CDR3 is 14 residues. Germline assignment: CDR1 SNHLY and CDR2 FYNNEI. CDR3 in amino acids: CASRQRQGWDEQYF. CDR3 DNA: TGTGCCAGCAGACAAAGACAGGGATGGGACGAGCAGTACTTC.

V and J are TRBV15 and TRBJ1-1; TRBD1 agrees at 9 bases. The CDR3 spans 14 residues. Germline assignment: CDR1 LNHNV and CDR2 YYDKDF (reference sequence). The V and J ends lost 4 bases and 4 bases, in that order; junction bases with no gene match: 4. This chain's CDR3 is CATSIGQGTTEAFF. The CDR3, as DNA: TGTGCCACCAGCATAGGACAGGGGACCACTGAAGCTTTCTTT.

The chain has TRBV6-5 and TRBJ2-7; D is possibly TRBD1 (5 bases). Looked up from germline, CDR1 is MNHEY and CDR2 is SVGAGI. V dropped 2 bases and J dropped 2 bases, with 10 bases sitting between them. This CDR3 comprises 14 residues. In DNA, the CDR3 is TGTGCCAGCAGTTACGACAGAATGACCTACGAGCAGTACTTC. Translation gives CASSYDRMTYEQYF.

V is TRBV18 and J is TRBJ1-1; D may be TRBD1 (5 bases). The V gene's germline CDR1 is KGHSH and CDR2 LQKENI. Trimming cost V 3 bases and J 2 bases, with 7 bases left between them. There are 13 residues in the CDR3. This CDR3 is CASSPGTNTEAFF. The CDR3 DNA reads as TGTGCCAGCTCACCGGGGACTAACACTGAAGCTTTCTTT.

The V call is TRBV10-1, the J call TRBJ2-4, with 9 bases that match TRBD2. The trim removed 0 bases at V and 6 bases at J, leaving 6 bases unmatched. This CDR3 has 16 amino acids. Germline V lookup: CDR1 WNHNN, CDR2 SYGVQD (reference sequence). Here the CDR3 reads CASSESIATSGNIQYF. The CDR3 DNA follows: TGCGCCAGCAGTGAGTCGATTGCGACTAGCGGAAACATTCAGTACTTC.

The CDR3 DNA is TGTGCCAGCAGCCACCTCCCGCAGGGGCGCGGGGGTTCACCCCTCCACTTT. It is translated as CASSHLPQGRGGSPLHF. The genes are TRBV3-1 (or the pseudogene TRBV3-2) and TRBJ1-6; D may be TRBD1 (6 bases). The germline gives CDR1 LGHDT, CDR2 YNNKEL (reference sequence). The CDR3 consists of 17 residues. V was cut by 3 bases and J by 9 bases, with 21 bases left in between.

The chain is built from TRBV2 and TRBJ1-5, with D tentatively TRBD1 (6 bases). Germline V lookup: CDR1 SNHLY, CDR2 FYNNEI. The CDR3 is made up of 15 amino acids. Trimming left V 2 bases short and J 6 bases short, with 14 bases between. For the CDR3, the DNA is TGTGCCAGCAGTGAATCCCCCAGGGGTGGTCAGCCCCAGCATTTT. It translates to CASSESPRGGQPQHF.

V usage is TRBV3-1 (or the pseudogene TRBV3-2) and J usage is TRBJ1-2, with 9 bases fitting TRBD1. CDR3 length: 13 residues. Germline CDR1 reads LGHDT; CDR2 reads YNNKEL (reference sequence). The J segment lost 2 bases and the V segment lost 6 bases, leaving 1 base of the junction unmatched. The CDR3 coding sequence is TGTGCCAGCAGGGGGACAGGGAACTATGGCTACACCTTC. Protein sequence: CASRGTGNYGYTF.

The DNA of the CDR3 is TGTGCCAGCAGTCACCCGGGACAGGGTAACGAGCAGTACTTC. Translated, it gives CASSHPGQGNEQYF. The chain couples TRBV6-5 to TRBJ2-7; TRBD1 matches 9 bases. Germline CDR1 is MNHEY and CDR2 is SVGAGI. V gave up 5 bases and J gave up 5 bases; unmatched junction bases: 7. This CDR3 comprises 14 residues.

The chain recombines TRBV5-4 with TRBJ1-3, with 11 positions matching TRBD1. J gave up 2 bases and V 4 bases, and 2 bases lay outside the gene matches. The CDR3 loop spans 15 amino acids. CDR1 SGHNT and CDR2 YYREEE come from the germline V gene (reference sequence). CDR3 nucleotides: TGTGCCAGCAGCGAGGGACAGGGGGCTGGAAACACCATATATTTT. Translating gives CASSEGQGAGNTIYF. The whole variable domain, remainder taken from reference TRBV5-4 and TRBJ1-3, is ETGVTQSPTHLIKTRGQQVTLRCSSQSGHNTVSWYQQALGQGPQFIFQYYREEENGRGNFPPRFSGLQFPNYSSELNVNALELDDSALYLCASSEGQGAGNTIYFGEGSWLTVV.

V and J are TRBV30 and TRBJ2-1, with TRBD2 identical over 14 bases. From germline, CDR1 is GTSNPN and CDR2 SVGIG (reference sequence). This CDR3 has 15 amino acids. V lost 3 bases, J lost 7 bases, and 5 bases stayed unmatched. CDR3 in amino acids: CAWRATSGGANEQFF. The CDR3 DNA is TGTGCCTGGAGGGCGACTAGCGGGGGGGCGAATGAGCAGTTCTTC.

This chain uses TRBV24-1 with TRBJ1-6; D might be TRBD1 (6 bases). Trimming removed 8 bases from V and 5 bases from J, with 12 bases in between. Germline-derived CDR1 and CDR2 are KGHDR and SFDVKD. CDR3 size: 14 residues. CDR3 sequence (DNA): TGTGCCACCATTATGGACAGCCATAATTCACCCCTCCACTTT. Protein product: CATIMDSHNSPLHF.

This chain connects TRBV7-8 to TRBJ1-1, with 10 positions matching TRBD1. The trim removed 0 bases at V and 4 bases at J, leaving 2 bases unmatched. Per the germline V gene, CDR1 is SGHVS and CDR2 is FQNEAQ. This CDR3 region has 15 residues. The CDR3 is CASSLATGGITEAFF. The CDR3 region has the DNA TGTGCCAGCAGCTTAGCGACAGGGGGCATCACTGAAGCTTTCTTT.

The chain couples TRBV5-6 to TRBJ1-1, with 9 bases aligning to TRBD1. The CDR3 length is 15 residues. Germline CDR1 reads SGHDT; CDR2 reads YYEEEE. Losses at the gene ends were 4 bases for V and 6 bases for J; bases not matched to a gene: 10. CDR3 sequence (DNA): TGTGCCAGCAGCCGTGTGGGACAGGGTAGGGCTGAAGCTTTCTTT. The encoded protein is CASSRVGQGRAEAFF.

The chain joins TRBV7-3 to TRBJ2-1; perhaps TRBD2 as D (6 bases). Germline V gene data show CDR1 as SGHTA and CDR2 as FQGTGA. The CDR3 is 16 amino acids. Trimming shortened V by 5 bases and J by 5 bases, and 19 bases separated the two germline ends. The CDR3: CASSPSDPGLHNEQFF. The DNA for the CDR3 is TGTGCCAGCAGCCCATCCGACCCGGGACTTCACAATGAGCAGTTCTTC.

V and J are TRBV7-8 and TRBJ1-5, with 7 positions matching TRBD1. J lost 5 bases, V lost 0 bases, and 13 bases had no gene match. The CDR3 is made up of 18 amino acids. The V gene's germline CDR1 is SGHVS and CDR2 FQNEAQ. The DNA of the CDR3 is TGTGCCAGCAGCTTAGCTCAAGTAAATGACAGGGTTGATCAGCCCCAGCATTTT. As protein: CASSLAQVNDRVDQPQHF. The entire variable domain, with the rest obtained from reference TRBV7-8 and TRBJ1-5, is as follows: GAGVSQSPRYKVAKRGQDVALRCDPISGHVSLFWYQQALGQGPEFLTYFQNEAQLDKSGLPSDRFFAERPEGSVSTLKIQRTQQEDSAVYLCASSLAQVNDRVDQPQHFGDGTRLSIL.

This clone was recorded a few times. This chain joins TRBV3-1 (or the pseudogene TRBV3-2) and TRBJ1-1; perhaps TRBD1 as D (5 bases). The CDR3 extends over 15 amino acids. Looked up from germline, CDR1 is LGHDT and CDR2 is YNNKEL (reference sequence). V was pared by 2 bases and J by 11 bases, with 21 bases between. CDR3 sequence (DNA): TGTGCCAGCAGCCAAACATCTAGACAGACCCTGCGGGCTTTCTTT. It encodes CASSQTSRQTLRAFF.

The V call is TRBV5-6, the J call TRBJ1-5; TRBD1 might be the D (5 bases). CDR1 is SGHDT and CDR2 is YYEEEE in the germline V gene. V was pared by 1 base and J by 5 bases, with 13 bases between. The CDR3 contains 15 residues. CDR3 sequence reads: CASSLYARADQPQHF. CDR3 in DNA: TGTGCCAGCAGCTTGTACGCCAGGGCGGATCAGCCCCAGCATTTT.